This TCR beta chain emerged from a study of identical twins. In TCRdb, the 5' RACE reads were re-called with MiXCR into one record per CDR3 protein. Altogether 750,000 to 950,000 distinct CDR3 sequences are present, about 12% being singletons, with the ten largest covering around 1.6%. This clonotype was recorded many times. As yet, its antigen is unknown. Germline CDR1 MNHEY, CDR2 SVGAGI. CDR3 length: 12 residues. V gave up 10 bases and J gave up 6 bases, with 16 bases separating them. Study conclusions and caveats: In cord blood, abundant beta clonotypes had fewer insertions; memory showed no trend.

These data were likewise used in another study, on yellow fever vaccine responses in identical twins.

V gene TRBV6-5 combines with J gene TRBJ2-7, with D tentatively TRBD1 (6 bases). The sequence came from a woman between 18 and 29 years old in good health. Sequences were obtained from PBMCs. The CDR3 sequence is CATRQTGSEQYV. DNA for the CDR3: TGTGCCACCCGCCAAACAGGGTCCGAGCAGTACGTC.